This entry features one T cell receptor beta chain sequence. The antigen is not known. Some clones are missing from TCRdb's copy, which holds only in-frame ones; the method was immunoSEQ multiplex PCR. The repertoire holds more than 90,000 clones, with approximately 88% as singletons. This CDR3 contains 14 residues. CDR1 SEHNR and CDR2 FQNEAQ come from the germline V gene (reference sequence). Losses at the gene ends were 4 bases for V and 7 bases for J; bases not matched to a gene: 7. These data belong to a study of T cell responses to AZD1222 COVID-19 vaccine. Study-level findings and limits: Increases in Spike-specific TCR breadth and depth were seen after two AZD1222 doses. At 160-218 and 743-854, vaccine-associated CD4 TCRs were dominant, and they spanned spike. Possibly, clonal diversity was underestimated; donors were largely white British and included more females.

The clonotype was recovered from an adult who received the AZD1222 COVID-19 vaccine. The rearrangement links TRBV7-9 to TRBJ1-1; 9 positions agree with TRBD1. The starting material was peripheral blood, obtained 28 days after the second AZD1222 dose. This CDR3 is CASSSGTGRYEAFF. In nucleotides, the CDR3 is TGTGCCAGCAGCTCGGGGACAGGGCGATATGAAGCTTTCTTT. Full variable domain (outside the CDR3, taken from reference TRBV7-9 and TRBJ1-1): DTGVSQNPRHKITKRGQNVTFRCDPISEHNRLYWYRQTLGQGPEFLTYFQNEAQLEKSRLLSDRFSAERPKGSFSTLEIQRTEQGDSAMYLCASSSGTGRYEAFFGQGTRLTVV.